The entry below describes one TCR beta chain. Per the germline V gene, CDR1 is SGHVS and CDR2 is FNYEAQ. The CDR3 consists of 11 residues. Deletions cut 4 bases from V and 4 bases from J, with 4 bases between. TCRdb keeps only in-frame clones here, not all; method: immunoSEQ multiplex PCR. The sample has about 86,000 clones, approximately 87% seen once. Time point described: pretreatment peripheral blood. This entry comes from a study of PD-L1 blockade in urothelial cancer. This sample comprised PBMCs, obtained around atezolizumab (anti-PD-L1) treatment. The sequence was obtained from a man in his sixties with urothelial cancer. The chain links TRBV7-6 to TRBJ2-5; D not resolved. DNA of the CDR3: TGTGCCAGCAGCTCCAGAGAGACCCAGTACTTC. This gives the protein CASSSRETQYF. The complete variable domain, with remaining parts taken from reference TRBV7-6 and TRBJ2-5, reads GAGVSQSPRYKVTKRGQDVALRCDPISGHVSLYWYRQALGQGPEFLTYFNYEAQQDKSGLPNDRFSAERPEGSISTLTIQRTEQRDSAMYRCASSSRETQYFGPGTRLLVL.